These 27 T cell receptor beta chains originate from one sample sequenced in a study of T cell repertoires in cytomegalovirus infection. MiXCR was run by TCRdb on the reads, yielding one entry per CDR3 protein. Of hundreds of thousands of distinct CDR3 sequences in the sample, about 9.1% were seen once. The sequenced sample consisted of PBMCs. These receptors were taken from a human donor in good health (CMV status not recorded). Some clones in this sample may be carry-over from other donors' samples.

A remark on this clonotype: A much larger clone sits a single nucleotide away, making a read error possible. V is TRBV19 and J is TRBJ1-6; D uncertain. The CDR3 is made up of 12 amino acids. CDR1 LNHDA and CDR2 SQIVND come from the germline V gene (reference sequence). Here the CDR3 DNA reads TGTGCCAGTAGTATCTACGGATCACCCCCCCACTTT. It yields the protein CASSIYGSPPHF.

In this sample, this clonotype turned up many times. The DNA is omitted, as the CDR3 cannot be located on it reliably, and the CDR3 follows TCRdb's listing. The genes are TRBV27 and TRBJ1-4; whether TRBD1, the table's D call, matches the DNA was not checked. Germline CDR1 is MNHEY and CDR2 is SMNVEV (reference sequence). The CDR3 is 15 amino acids in total, end residues counted. The chain's CDR3 is CASSFFGQSNEKLFF.

V usage is TRBV10-3 and J usage is TRBJ2-5, with a possible D match to TRBD1 (5 bases). The CDR3 sequence is 12 residues long. Germline V CDR1 and CDR2: ENHRY, SYGVKD. V was clipped by 8 bases and J by 5 bases, with 12 bases between them. The DNA of the CDR3 is TGTGCCATCGGGCAGGGAAGGGAGACCCAGTACTTC. It specifies CAIGQGRETQYF.

The sample holds many counts of this clonotype. The chain links TRBV4-1 to TRBJ1-2, with D hard to call. The CDR3 runs 18 residues. Trimming took 0 bases from V and 2 from J, leaving 19 bases between them. Germline lookup yields CDR1 MGHRA and CDR2 YSYEKL. The CDR3 nucleotides read TGCGCCAGCAGCCAAGACTGGGCAGTAGGGCAGTCCAACTATGGCTACACCTTC. Amino acids: CASSQDWAVGQSNYGYTF.

This clonotype was detected ten times or more. The chain couples TRBV10-2 to TRBJ2-5, with D perhaps matching TRBD2 (6 bases). The germline V gene has CDR1 WSHSY and CDR2 SAAADI. The CDR3 covers 13 residues. With 6 bases removed from V and 2 bases from J, the gap between germline ends came to 10 bases. Here the CDR3 DNA reads TGCGCCAGCAGACCCAGCGGGCAAGAGACCCAGTACTTC. Translated: CASRPSGQETQYF.

V is TRBV5-3 and J is TRBJ2-2; no firm D call. TRBV5-3 is sorted into the ORF group, with uncertain function. Trimming removed 8 bases from V and 6 bases from J, with 8 bases in between. The CDR3 totals 11 residues. CDR3 sequence (DNA): TGTGCCAGCGAAGGGCCCGGGGAGCTGTTTTTT. It codes for CASEGPGELFF.

There are many counts of this clonotype. The rearrangement joins TRBV27 to TRBJ1-5, with D maybe TRBD1 (6 bases). The germline gives CDR1 MNHEY, CDR2 SMNVEV (reference sequence). V dropped 3 bases and J dropped 1 base, with 10 bases sitting between them. CDR3 length equals 15 residues. This CDR3 is CASSFSQGSNQPQHF. The CDR3, as DNA: TGTGCCAGCAGTTTTTCTCAGGGGAGCAATCAGCCCCAGCATTTT.

The table lists this clonotype with many counts. This sequence joins TRBV24-1 and TRBJ2-1, with D perhaps TRBD1 (6 bases). CDR1 and CDR2 from the germline V gene are KGHDR and SFDVKD. The CDR3 runs to 17 residues. Trimming took 4 bases from V and 0 from J, leaving 15 bases between them. CDR3 region: CATSDPGDTSSYNEQFF. The CDR3, as DNA: TGTGCCACCAGTGACCCAGGGGACACCAGCTCCTACAATGAGCAGTTCTTC.

This clonotype was found many times. The chain's CDR3 is CASSYEPNMNTEAFF. CDR3 nucleotide sequence: TGTGCCAGCAGTTATGAACCGAACATGAACACTGAAGCTTTCTTT. V gene TRBV6-2 or TRBV6-3 combines with J gene TRBJ1-1; D not resolved. The germline V and J ends were trimmed by 3 bases and 0 bases, with 11 bases remaining between them. CDR3 length equals 15 residues. Germline values: CDR1 MNHEY, CDR2 SVGEGT.

The rearrangement links TRBV7-9 to TRBJ2-6; D gene uncertain. V was cut by 8 bases and J by 0 bases, with 5 bases left in between. Germline CDR1 is SEHNR and CDR2 is FQNEAQ (reference sequence). The CDR3 totals 13 residues. Here the CDR3 DNA reads TGTGCCAGCCATCCCTCTGGGGCCAACGTCCTGACTTTC. Protein: CASHPSGANVLTF.

This clonotype was detected ten times or more. The chain links TRBV12-3 or TRBV12-4 to TRBJ2-5; no definite D call. The CDR3 loop spans 15 amino acids. V was clipped by 6 bases and J by 2 bases, with 16 bases between them. The CDR3 region is CASSLPPGRQETQYF. DNA of the CDR3: TGTGCCAGCAGCCTACCCCCCGGTCGTCAAGAGACCCAGTACTTC.

This clonotype was observed many times. The J gene is TRBJ1-2, the V gene TRBV14; D remains ambiguous. The V gene's germline CDR1 is SGHDN and CDR2 FVKESK. This CDR3 contains 13 residues. The ends were cut back, 3 bases at V and 4 bases at J, with 9 bases in the middle. The CDR3 DNA reads as TGTGCCAGCAGCCACAGTGATCTCTATGGCTACACCTTC. It encodes CASSHSDLYGYTF. The full variable domain, with the rest looked up from reference TRBV14 and TRBJ1-2, is EAGVTQFPSHSVIEKGQTVTLRCDPISGHDNLYWYRRVMGKEIKFLLHFVKESKQDESGMPNNRFLAERTGGTYSTLKVQPAELEDSGVYFCASSHSDLYGYTFGSGTRLTVV.

Ten or more counts support this clonotype. This chain uses TRBV4-3 with TRBJ1-3; D may be TRBD1 (6 bases). Deletions cut 0 bases from V and 2 bases from J, with 8 bases between. CDR3 size: 15 residues. CDR1 and CDR2 (germline): LGHNA, YSLEER. The CDR3: CASSQDQGTGNTIYF. The CDR3 coding sequence is TGCGCCAGCAGCCAAGATCAGGGGACTGGAAACACCATATATTTT.

Ten or more counts support this clonotype. The V and J genes are TRBV10-3 and TRBJ2-7; 8 positions match TRBD1. CDR1 is ENHRY, CDR2 SYGVKD, per germline. Germline trimming cut 4 bases from V and 3 bases from J; bases unmatched to any gene: 8. This CDR3 has 15 residues. CDR3: CAISGTGTGVYEQYF. CDR3 nucleotides: TGTGCCATCAGTGGAACCGGGACAGGAGTCTACGAGCAGTACTTC.

The table lists this clonotype with many counts. The V call is TRBV7-2, the J call TRBJ1-3, with D uncertain. This CDR3 is built from 15 residues. CDR1 and CDR2 (germline): SGHTA, FQGNSA. Trimming shortened V by 7 bases and J by 0 bases, and 13 bases separated the two germline ends. CDR3 DNA sequence: TGTGCCAGCACCCCGGGTCCACACTCTGGAAACACCATATATTTT. Its protein product is CASTPGPHSGNTIYF.

At least ten counts were recorded for this clonotype. This chain joins TRBV2 and TRBJ2-3; possible D gene TRBD2, 5 bases. Trimming pared 7 bases from V and 0 bases from J, leaving 8 bases between. The CDR3 has 13 residues. Germline assignment: CDR1 SNHLY and CDR2 FYNNEI. CDR3 DNA sequence: TGTGCCAGCATAGGACTCAGCACAGATACGCAGTATTTT. Residues: CASIGLSTDTQYF.

This clonotype was counted many times. The chain is built from TRBV20-1 and TRBJ2-7, with 10 positions matching TRBD2. The trim removed 3 bases at V and 9 bases at J, leaving 14 bases unmatched. The CDR3 extends over 15 amino acids. Germline CDR1 and CDR2: DFQATT and SNEGSKA (reference sequence). CDR3: CSARPLAGVHQGQYV. CDR3 in DNA: TGCAGTGCTAGGCCCCTAGCGGGGGTACATCAGGGGCAGTACGTC.

The table lists this clonotype with many counts. This chain connects TRBV7-9 to TRBJ1-2; a weak D match, TRBD1 (6 bases). The V gene's germline CDR1 is SEHNR and CDR2 FQNEAQ (reference sequence). The CDR3 has 16 amino acids. The ends were cut back, 1 base at V and 1 base at J, with 13 bases in the middle. CDR3 loop: CASSLVWDIINYGYTF. Written as DNA, the CDR3 is TGTGCCAGCAGCTTAGTCTGGGACATTATTAACTATGGCTACACCTTC.

This clonotype was picked up many times. This chain links TRBV10-3 with TRBJ2-1; weak D call: TRBD2 (7 bases). The CDR3 spans 15 residues. The V gene lost 4 bases and the J gene lost 9 bases, with 19 bases spanning the gap. The germline V gene has CDR1 ENHRY and CDR2 SYGVKD. The CDR3 here is CAISGGGGHSSEQFF. CDR3 in DNA: TGTGCCATCAGTGGGGGCGGGGGACACTCCAGTGAGCAGTTCTTC.

This clonotype was picked up many times. This rearrangement joins TRBV28 to TRBJ1-5; D is undetermined. The CDR3 length is 17 residues. V dropped 3 bases and J dropped 4 bases, with 19 bases sitting between them. The germline V gene encodes CDR1 MDHEN and CDR2 SYDVKM. The CDR3 here is CASSFIDGFLGNQPQHF. CDR3 sequence (DNA): TGTGCCAGCAGTTTTATCGACGGTTTCCTTGGAAATCAGCCCCAGCATTTT.

This clonotype was counted only a few times. J is TRBJ1-2 and V is TRBV14; D ambiguous. V was pared by 0 bases and J by 4 bases, with 18 bases between. The CDR3 has 17 residues. CDR1 and CDR2 (germline): SGHDN, FVKESK. The CDR3: CASSQDWVSGPLYGYTF. CDR3 nucleotide sequence: TGTGCCAGCAGCCAAGATTGGGTCTCCGGACCCCTCTATGGCTACACCTTC.

Details on this clonotype: This clone may be a read error of a much larger clone one base away. The rearrangement joins TRBV4-1 to TRBJ2-1; 9 bases fit TRBD1. CDR3 size: 14 residues. CDR1 and CDR2 (germline): MGHRA, YSYEKL. J was trimmed by 9 bases and V by 4 bases; bases with no gene match: 7. This CDR3 reads CASSRVQGASEQFF. The CDR3 DNA reads as TGCGCCAGCAGCCGAGTACAGGGGGCCAGTGAGCAGTTCTTC.

The genes are TRBV14 and TRBJ2-2; D is uncertain. The V end lost 0 bases, the J end lost 0 bases, and 8 bases lay between the germline ends. The CDR3 is made up of 16 amino acids. The V gene's germline CDR1 is SGHDN and CDR2 FVKESK. CDR3: CASSQEAVSNTGELFF. The CDR3 coding sequence is TGTGCCAGCAGCCAAGAGGCTGTTTCGAACACCGGGGAGCTGTTTTTT.

The sample holds one count of this clonotype. A much bigger clone sits one base away, suggesting this may be a read error. Here the CDR3 omits its conserved ending phenylalanine or tryptophan, so a read error is the likely source. This chain connects TRBV28 to TRBJ1-2; the D is unclear. Germline V gene data show CDR1 as MDHEN and CDR2 as SYDVKM. The V gene lost 2 bases and the J gene lost 4 bases, with 8 bases spanning the gap. This CDR3 region has 13 residues. The CDR3 DNA follows: TGTGCCAGCAGTTTAGTCAGCGCCTATGGCTACACCTCC. The encoded protein is CASSLVSAYGYTS.

In this sample, this clonotype turned up many times. J is TRBJ1-1 and V is TRBV7-2; no firm D call. This CDR3 has 11 amino acids. The germline gives CDR1 SGHTA, CDR2 FQGNSA. Trimming took 6 bases from V and 6 from J, leaving 8 bases between them. In DNA form, the CDR3 reads TGTGCCAGCAGAAGCGATGCTGAAGCTTTCTTT. Amino acid sequence: CASRSDAEAFF.

This clonotype showed up many times. V and J are TRBV9 and TRBJ2-1, with D perhaps TRBD1 or TRBD2 (5 bases each). CDR1 and CDR2 from the germline V gene are SGDLS and YYNGEE. V lost 6 bases and J lost 8, with 18 bases in between. This CDR3 has 14 residues. The CDR3 reads CASTRTGTGDEQFF. As DNA, the CDR3 is TGTGCCAGCACCCGGACGGGGACCGGCGATGAGCAGTTCTTC.

This clonotype has just a few counts. V gene TRBV20-1 combines with J gene TRBJ2-2; 9 nucleotides align to TRBD2. Germline CDR1 is DFQATT and CDR2 is SNEGSKA (reference sequence). V shed 0 bases and J 3 bases; nucleotides not matched to a gene: 8. CDR3 length equals 17 residues. CDR3 region: CSARDLSGGPDTGELFF. For the CDR3, the DNA is TGCAGTGCTAGAGATTTGAGCGGGGGGCCCGACACCGGGGAGCTGTTTTTT.